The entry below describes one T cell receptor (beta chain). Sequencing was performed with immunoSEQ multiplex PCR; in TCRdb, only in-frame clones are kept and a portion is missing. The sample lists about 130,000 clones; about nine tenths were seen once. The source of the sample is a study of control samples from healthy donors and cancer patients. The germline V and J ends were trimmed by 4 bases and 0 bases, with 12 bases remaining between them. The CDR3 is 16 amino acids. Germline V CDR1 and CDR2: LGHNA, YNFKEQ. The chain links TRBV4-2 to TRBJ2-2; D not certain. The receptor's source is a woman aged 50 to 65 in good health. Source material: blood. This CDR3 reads CASSPWTSPNTGELFF. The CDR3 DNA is TGTGCCAGCAGCCCTTGGACCAGCCCGAACACCGGGGAGCTGTTTTTT.